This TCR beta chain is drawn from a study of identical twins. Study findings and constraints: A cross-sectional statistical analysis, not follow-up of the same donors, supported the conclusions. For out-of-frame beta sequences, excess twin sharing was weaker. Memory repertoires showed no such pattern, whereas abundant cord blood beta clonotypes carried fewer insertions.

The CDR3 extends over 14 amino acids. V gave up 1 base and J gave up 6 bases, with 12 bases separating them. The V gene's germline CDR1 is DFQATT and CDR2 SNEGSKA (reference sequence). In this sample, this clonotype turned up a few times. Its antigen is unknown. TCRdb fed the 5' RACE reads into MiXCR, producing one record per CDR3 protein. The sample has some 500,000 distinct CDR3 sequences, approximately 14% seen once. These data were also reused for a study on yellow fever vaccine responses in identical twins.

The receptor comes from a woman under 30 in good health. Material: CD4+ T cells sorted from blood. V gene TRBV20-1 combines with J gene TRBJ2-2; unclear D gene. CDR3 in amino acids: CSARVSGQAGELFF. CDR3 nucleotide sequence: TGCAGTGCTAGAGTGTCAGGCCAGGCCGGGGAGCTGTTTTTT.